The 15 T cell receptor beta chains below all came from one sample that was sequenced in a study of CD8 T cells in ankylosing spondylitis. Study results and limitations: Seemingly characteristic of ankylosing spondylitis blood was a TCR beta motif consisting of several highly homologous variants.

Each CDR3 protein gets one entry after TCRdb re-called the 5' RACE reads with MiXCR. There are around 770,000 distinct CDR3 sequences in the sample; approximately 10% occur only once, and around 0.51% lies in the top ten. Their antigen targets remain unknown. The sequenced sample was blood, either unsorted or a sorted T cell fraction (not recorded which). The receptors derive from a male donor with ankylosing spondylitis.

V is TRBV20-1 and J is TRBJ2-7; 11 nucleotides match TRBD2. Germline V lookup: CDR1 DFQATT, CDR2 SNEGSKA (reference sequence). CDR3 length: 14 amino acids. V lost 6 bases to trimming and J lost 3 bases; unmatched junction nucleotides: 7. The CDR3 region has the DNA TGCAGTGCGGGGGGACTAGCGGCTTTCTACGAGCAGTACTTC. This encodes CSAGGLAAFYEQYF.

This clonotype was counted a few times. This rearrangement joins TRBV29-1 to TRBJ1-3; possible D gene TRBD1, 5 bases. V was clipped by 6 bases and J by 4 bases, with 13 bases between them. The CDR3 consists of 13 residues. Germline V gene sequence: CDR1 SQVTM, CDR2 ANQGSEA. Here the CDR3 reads CSVQDSDGNTIYF. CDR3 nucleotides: TGCAGCGTACAAGACAGTGACGGAAACACCATATATTTT.

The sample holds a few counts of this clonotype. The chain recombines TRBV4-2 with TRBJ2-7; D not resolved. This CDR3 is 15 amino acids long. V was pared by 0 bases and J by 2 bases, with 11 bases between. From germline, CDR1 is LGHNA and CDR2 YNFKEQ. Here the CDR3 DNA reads TGTGCCAGCAGCCAAGAGTGGCCGTCGGCCTACGAGCAGTACTTC. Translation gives CASSQEWPSAYEQYF.

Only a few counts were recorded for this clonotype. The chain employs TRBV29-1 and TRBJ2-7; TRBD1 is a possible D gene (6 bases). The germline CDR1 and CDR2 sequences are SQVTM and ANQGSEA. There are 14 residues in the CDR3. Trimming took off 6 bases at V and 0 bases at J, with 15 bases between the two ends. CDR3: CSVLGQFGSYEQYF. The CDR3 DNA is TGCAGCGTACTAGGACAGTTCGGCTCCTACGAGCAGTACTTC.

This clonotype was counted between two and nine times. For the CDR3, the DNA is TGTGCCAGCAGCTTAGGAGATTCAGATACGCAGTATTTT. This gives the protein CASSLGDSDTQYF. The V gene is TRBV7-2, the J gene TRBJ2-3; no definite D call. Germline CDR1 and CDR2: SGHTA and FQGNSA. The V end was cut by 1 base, the J end by 4 bases, with 6 bases between. The CDR3 is 13 amino acids.

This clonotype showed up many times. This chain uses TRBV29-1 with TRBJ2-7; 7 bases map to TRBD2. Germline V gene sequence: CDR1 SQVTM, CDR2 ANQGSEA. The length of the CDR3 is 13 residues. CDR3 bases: TGCAGTGCCCGGTCGGGGGGAATCGACGAGCAGTACTTC. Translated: CSARSGGIDEQYF.

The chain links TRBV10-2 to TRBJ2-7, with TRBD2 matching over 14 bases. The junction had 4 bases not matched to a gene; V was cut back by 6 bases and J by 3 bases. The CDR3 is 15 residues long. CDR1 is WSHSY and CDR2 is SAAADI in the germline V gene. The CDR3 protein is CASREGLAGGYEQYF. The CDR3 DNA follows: TGCGCCAGCAGAGAAGGACTAGCGGGAGGCTACGAGCAGTACTTC.

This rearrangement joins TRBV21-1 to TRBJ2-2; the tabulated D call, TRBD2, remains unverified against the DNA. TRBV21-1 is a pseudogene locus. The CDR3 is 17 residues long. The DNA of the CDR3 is TGTGCCAGCAGCAAAAGGGTTAGGACTTTCTTGACCGGGGAGCTGTTTTTT. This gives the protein CASSKRVRTFLTGELFF.

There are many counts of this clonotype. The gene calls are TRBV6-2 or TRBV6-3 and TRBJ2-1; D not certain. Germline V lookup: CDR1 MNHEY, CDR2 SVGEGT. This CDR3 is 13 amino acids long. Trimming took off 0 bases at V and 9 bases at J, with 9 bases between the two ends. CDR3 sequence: CASSYSLGLEQFF. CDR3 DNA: TGTGCCAGCAGTTACTCGTTGGGCCTTGAGCAGTTCTTC.

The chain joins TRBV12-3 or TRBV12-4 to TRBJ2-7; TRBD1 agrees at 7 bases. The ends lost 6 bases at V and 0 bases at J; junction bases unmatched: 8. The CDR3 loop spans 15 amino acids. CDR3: CASRPGGRSSYEQYF. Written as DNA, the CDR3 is TGTGCCAGCAGGCCAGGGGGACGGAGCTCCTACGAGCAGTACTTC.

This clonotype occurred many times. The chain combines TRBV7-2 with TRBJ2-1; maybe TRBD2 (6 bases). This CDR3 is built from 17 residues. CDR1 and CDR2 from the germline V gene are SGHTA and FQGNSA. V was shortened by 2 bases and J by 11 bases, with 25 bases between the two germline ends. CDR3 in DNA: TGTGCCAGCAGCTTATCGGTATTAGCGGCCCTCCAGGACCAGCAGTTCTTC. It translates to CASSLSVLAALQDQQFF.

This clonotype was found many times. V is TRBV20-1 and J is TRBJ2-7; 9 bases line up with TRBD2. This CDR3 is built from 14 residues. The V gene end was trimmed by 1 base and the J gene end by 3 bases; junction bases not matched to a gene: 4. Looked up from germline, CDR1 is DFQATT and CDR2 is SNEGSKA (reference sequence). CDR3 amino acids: CSARVAGGLYEQYF. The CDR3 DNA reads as TGCAGTGCTAGAGTCGCGGGGGGGCTCTACGAGCAGTACTTC.

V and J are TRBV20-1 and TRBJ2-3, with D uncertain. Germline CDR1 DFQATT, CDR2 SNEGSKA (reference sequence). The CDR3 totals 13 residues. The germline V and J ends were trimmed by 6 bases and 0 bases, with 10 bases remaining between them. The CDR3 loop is CSASVSSTDTQYF. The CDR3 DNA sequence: TGCAGTGCCTCGGTATCTAGCACAGATACGCAGTATTTT.

This CDR3 is CASSQEASGRGSEQYF. DNA of the CDR3: TGCGCCAGCAGCCAAGAAGCTAGCGGGAGAGGGAGCGAGCAGTACTTC. V gene TRBV4-3 combines with J gene TRBJ2-7; 10 positions agree with TRBD2. This CDR3 contains 16 residues. The germline V gene encodes CDR1 LGHNA and CDR2 YSLEER. The ends lost 0 bases at V and 6 bases at J; junction bases unmatched: 8.

Written as DNA, the CDR3 is TGTGCCAAAGGGGATGAGCAGTTCTTC. Its protein product is CAKGDEQFF. The chain uses TRBV28 and TRBJ2-1, with D perhaps matching TRBD1 (5 bases). The CDR3 contains 9 residues. Trimming cost V 10 bases and J 8 bases, with 6 bases left between them. From germline, CDR1 is MDHEN and CDR2 SYDVKM.